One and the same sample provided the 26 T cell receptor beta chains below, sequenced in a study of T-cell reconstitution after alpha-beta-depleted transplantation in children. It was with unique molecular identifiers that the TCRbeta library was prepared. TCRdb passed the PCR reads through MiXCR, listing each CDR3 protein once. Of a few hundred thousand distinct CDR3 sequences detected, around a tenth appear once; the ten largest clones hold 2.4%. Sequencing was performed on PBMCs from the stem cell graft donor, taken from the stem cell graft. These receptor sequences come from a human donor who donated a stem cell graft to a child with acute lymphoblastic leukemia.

The CDR3 DNA follows: TGTGCCAGCAGTTACGGACAGGTCACAGATACGCAGTATTTT. Its translation is CASSYGQVTDTQYF. The chain joins TRBV6-2 or TRBV6-3 to TRBJ2-3, with TRBD1 identical over 7 bases. The CDR3 has 14 amino acids. The J segment lost 2 bases and the V segment lost 2 bases, leaving 1 base of the junction unmatched. From germline, CDR1 is MNHEY and CDR2 SVGEGT.

The CDR3 nucleotides are TGTGCCAGCAGCGGGGACATCCAAGAGACCCAGTACTTC. It yields the protein CASSGDIQETQYF. The gene calls are TRBV28 and TRBJ2-5; D is possibly TRBD1 (6 bases). V was pared by 6 bases and J by 1 base, with 9 bases between. The germline gives CDR1 MDHEN, CDR2 SYDVKM. This CDR3 is 13 amino acids long.

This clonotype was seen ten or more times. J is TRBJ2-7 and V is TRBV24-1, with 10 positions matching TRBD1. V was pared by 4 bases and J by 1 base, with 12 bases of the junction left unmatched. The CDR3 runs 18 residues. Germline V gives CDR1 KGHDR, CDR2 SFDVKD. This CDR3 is CATSEPGQGMIRSYEQYF. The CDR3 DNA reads TGTGCCACCAGTGAGCCGGGACAGGGGATGATTAGGTCCTACGAGCAGTACTTC.

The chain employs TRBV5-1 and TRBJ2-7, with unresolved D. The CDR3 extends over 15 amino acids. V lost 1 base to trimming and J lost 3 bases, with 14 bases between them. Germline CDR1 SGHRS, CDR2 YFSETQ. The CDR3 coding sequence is TGCGCCAGCAGCTTGCGATTGGGAACCGACTACGAGCAGTACTTC. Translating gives CASSLRLGTDYEQYF.

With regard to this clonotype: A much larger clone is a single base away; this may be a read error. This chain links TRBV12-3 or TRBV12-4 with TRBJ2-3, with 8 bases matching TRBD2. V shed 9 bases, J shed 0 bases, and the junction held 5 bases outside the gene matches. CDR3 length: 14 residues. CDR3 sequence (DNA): TGTGCCAGTATTAGCGGGACTAGCACAGATACGCAGTATTTT. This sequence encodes CASISGTSTDTQYF.

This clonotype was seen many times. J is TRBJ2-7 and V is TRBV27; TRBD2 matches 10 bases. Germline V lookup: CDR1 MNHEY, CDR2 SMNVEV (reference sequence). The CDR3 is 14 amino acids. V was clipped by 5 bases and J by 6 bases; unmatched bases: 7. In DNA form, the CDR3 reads TGTGCCAGCAGTCCAGGGACTAGCGTGGGCGAGCAGTACTTC. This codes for CASSPGTSVGEQYF.

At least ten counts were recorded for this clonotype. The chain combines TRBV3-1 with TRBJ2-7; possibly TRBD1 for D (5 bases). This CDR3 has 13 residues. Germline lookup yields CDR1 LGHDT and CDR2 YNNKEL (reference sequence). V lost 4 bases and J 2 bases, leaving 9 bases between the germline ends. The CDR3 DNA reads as TGTGCCAGCAGCCCCAGGGAACCCTACGAGCAGTACTTC. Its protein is CASSPREPYEQYF.

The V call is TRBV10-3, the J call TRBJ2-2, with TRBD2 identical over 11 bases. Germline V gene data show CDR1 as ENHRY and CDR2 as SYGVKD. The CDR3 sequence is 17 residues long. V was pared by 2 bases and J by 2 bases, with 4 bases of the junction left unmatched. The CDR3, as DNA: TGTGCCATCAGTGAGCCGGGACTAGCGGAAAACACCGGGGAGCTGTTTTTT. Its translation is CAISEPGLAENTGELFF.

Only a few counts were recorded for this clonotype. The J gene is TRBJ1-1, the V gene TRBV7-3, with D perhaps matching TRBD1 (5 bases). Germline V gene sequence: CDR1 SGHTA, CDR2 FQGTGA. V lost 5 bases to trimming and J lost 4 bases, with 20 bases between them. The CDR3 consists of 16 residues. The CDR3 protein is CASSPAGPGGGTEAFF. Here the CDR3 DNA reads TGTGCCAGCAGCCCCGCTGGTCCGGGTGGGGGCACTGAAGCTTTCTTT.

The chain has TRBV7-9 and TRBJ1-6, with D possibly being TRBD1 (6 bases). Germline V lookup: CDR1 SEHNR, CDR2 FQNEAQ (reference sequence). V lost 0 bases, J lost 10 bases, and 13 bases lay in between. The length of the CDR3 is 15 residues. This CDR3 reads CASSLAHREDSPLHF. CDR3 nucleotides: TGTGCCAGCAGCTTAGCGCACAGGGAAGACTCACCCCTCCACTTT.

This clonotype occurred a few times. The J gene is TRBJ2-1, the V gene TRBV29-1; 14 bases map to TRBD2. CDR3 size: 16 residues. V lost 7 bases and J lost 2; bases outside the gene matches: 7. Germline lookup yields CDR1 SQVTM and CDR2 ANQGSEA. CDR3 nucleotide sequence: TGCAGCGGTGGGACTAGCGGGAGAATCGCCTACAATGAGCAGTTCTTC. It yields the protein CSGGTSGRIAYNEQFF.

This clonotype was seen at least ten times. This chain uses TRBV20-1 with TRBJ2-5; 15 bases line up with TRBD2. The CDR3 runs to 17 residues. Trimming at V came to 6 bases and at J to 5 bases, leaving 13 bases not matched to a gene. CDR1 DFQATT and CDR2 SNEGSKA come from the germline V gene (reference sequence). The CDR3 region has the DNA TGCAGTGCAAAAGGAGGACTAGCGGGAGGGCCCTCGGAGACCCAGTACTTC. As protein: CSAKGGLAGGPSETQYF.

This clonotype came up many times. CDR3 residues: CSAAGASYEQYF. In nucleotides, the CDR3 is TGCAGCGCTGCGGGAGCCTCCTACGAGCAGTACTTC. The genes are TRBV20-1 and TRBJ2-7; 7 positions agree with TRBD2. Germline V gives CDR1 DFQATT, CDR2 SNEGSKA (reference sequence). The CDR3 runs to 12 residues.

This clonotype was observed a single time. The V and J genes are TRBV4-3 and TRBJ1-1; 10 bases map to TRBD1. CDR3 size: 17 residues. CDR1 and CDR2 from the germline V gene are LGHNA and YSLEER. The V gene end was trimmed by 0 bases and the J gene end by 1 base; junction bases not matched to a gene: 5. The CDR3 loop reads CASSQDRTGGGNTEAFF. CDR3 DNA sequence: TGCGCCAGCAGCCAAGATAGGACAGGGGGAGGGAACACTGAAGCTTTCTTT.

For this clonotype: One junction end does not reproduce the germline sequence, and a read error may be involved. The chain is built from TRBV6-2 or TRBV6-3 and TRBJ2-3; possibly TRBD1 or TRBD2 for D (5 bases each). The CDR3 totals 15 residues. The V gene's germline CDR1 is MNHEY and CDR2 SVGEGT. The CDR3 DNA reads TGTGCCAGCAGTTACGGGGCGGGTCGGATAGATACGCACTATTTT. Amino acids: CASSYGAGRIDTHYF.

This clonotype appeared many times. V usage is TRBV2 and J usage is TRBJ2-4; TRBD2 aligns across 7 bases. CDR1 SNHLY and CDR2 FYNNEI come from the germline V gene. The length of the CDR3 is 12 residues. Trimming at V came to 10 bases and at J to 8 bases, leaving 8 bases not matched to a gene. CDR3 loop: CATGAGIDIQYF. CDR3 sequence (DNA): TGTGCCACAGGAGCGGGAATAGACATTCAGTACTTC.

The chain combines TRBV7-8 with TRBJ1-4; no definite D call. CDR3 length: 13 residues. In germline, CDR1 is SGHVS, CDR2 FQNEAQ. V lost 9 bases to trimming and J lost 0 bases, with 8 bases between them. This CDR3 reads CASRPSTNEKLFF. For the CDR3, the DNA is TGTGCCAGTCGACCTTCAACTAATGAAAAACTGTTTTTT.

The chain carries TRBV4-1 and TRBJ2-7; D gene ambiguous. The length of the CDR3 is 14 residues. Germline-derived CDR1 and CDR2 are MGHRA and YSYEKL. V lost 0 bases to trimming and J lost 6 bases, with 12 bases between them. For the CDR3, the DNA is TGCGCCAGCAGCCAAGATGTACTTATTCCCGAGCAGTACTTC. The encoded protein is CASSQDVLIPEQYF.

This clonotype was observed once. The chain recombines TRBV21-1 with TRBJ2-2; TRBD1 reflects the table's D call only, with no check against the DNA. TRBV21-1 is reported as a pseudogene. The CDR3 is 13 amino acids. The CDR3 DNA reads TGTGCCAGGCGCGGGACAGGGAATCGGGAGCTGTTTTTT. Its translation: CARRGTGNRELFF.

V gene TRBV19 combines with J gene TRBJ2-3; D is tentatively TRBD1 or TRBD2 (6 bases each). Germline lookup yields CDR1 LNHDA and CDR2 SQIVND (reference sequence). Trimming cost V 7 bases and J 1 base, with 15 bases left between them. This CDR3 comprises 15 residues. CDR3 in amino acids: CASIDRSGGTDTQYF. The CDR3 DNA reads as TGTGCCAGTATTGACAGGTCGGGAGGCACAGATACGCAGTATTTT.

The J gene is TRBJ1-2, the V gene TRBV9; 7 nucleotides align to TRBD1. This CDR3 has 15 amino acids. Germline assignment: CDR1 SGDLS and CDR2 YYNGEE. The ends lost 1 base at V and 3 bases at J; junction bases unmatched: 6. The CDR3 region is CASSVSGGAHYGYTF. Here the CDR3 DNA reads TGTGCCAGCAGCGTATCAGGGGGGGCGCACTATGGCTACACCTTC.

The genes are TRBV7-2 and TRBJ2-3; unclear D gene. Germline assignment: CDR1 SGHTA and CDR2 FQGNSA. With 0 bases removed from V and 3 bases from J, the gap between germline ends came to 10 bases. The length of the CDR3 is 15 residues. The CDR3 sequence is CASSLAGFGTDTQYF. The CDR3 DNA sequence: TGTGCCAGCAGCTTAGCAGGCTTCGGGACAGATACGCAGTATTTT.

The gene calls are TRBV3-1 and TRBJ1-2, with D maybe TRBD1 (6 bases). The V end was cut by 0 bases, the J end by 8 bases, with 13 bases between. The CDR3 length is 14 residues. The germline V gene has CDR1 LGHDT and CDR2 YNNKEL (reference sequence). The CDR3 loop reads CASSQDNRVGGYTF. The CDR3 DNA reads TGTGCCAGCAGCCAAGATAACAGGGTGGGCGGCTACACCTTC.

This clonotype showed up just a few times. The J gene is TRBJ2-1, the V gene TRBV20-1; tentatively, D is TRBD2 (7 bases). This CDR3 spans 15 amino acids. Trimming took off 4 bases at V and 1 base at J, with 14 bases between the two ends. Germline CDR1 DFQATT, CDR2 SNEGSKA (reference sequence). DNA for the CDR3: TGCAGTGCTAAACGGGGGGCCGCTTCCTACAATGAGCAGTTCTTC. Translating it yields CSAKRGAASYNEQFF.

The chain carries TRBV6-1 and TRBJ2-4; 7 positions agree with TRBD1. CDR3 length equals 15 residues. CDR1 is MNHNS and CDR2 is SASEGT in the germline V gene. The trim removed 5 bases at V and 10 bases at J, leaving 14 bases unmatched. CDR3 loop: CASSPSLDRDRIQYF. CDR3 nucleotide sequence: TGTGCCAGCAGTCCTAGCCTCGACAGGGATCGGATTCAGTACTTC.

The CDR3 coding sequence is TGCAGTGCTAGAGATCGGTCCAGCACCGGGGAGCTGTTTTTT. It translates to CSARDRSSTGELFF. The genes are TRBV20-1 and TRBJ2-2; D is ambiguous. Trimming took off 0 bases at V and 4 bases at J, with 9 bases between the two ends. CDR1 and CDR2 from the germline V gene are DFQATT and SNEGSKA (reference sequence). The CDR3 loop spans 14 amino acids.